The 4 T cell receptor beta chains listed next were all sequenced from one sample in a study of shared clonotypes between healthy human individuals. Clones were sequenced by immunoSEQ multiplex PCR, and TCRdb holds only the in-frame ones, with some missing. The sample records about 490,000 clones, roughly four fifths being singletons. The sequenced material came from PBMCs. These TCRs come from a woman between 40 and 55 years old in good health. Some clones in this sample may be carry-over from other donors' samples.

The CDR3 DNA reads TGTGCCAGCAGTTACGGAGCTTTGAGGAATGAGCAGTTCTTC. Translation: CASSYGALRNEQFF. The chain links TRBV6-5 to TRBJ2-1, with no clear D. This CDR3 is 14 amino acids long. Looked up from germline, CDR1 is MNHEY and CDR2 is SVGAGI. V was trimmed by 2 bases and J by 7 bases, leaving 12 bases between them.

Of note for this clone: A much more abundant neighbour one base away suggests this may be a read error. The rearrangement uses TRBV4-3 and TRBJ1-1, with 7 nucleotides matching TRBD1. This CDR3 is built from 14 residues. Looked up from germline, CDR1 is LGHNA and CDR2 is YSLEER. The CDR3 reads CASGHGTVNTEAFF. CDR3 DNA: TGCGCCAGCGGCCACGGGACAGTGAACACTGAAGCTTTCTTT.

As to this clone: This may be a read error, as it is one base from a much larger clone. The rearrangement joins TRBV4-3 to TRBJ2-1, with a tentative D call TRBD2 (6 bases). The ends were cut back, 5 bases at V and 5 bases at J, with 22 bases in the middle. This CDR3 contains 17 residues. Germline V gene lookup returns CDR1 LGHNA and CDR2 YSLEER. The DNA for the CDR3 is TGCGCCAGCAGCTCTTTACTTCGGGCGGGAATCGACAATGAGCAGTTCTTC. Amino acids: CASSSLLRAGIDNEQFF.

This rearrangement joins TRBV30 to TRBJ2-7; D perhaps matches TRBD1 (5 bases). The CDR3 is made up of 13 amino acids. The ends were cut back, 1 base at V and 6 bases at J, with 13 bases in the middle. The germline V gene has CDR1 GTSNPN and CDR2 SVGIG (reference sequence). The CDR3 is CAWSGAGFSEQYF. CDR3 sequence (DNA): TGTGCCTGGAGTGGAGCAGGGTTCTCCGAGCAGTACTTC. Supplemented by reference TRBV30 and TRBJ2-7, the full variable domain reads SQTIHQWPATLVQPVGSPLSLECTVEGTSNPNLYWYRQAAGRGLQLLFYSVGIGQISSEVPQNLSASRPQDRQFILSSKKLLLSDSGFYLCAWSGAGFSEQYFGPGTRLTVT.